This T cell receptor (beta chain) was observed in a study of CD8+ T cells in alopecia areata. Study-level background: For 6 to 18 months, tofacitinib was taken, and 6 months off drug followed. Whole-study findings and limits: The treated group had a single nonresponder, limiting CD8+ expansion-response conclusions.

The treatment here: oral pan-JAK inhibitor, 5-10 mg twice daily. It was from PBMCs that CD4+ and CD8+ T cells were sorted. CDR1 SQVTM and CDR2 ANQGSEA come from the germline V gene. Unmatched junction bases numbered 18, after V lost 7 bases and J lost 7 bases. The CDR3 is 15 residues long. To note about this clone: Its antigen is still unknown.

Following extraction, RNA underwent reverse transcription to cDNA, which served as the sequencing template. TCRdb keeps only in-frame clones here, not all; method: immunoSEQ multiplex PCR. The sample yields 150,000 to 200,000 clones, approximately 57% seen once. The sequencing used CD4+ T cells sorted from blood, collected at week 24, from a patient treated with tofacitinib. The receptor was derived from a human donor with alopecia areata. J is TRBJ1-2 and V is TRBV29-1; 7 nucleotides align to TRBD1. The CDR3: CSASGGSTGISGYTF. For the CDR3, the DNA is TGCAGCGCCTCAGGGGGGAGCACGGGGATTAGTGGCTACACCTTC.